This T cell receptor beta chain was captured in a study of OX40 agonist ivuxolimab in advanced cancers. Study findings and constraints: CD4+ and CD8+ blood T cells expanded clonally by week 6 at 0.1 to 3.0 mg/kg. Among the lowest peripheral clonal expansion occurred in 0.1-3.0 mg/kg partial responders.

This clone was seen a few times. What it binds is unknown. Generated by immunoSEQ multiplex PCR, the TCRdb table keeps only in-frame clones and is missing some. The data contain roughly 15,000 clones, roughly 82% of them singletons. The CDR3 covers 16 residues. Germline CDR1 and CDR2: LNHDA and SQIVND (reference sequence). The ends were cut back, 6 bases at V and 0 bases at J, with 15 bases in the middle. The V gene is TRBV19, the J gene TRBJ1-5; no firm D call. This specimen was CD4+ or CD8+ T cells sorted from blood, taken in a trial of the OX40 agonist ivuxolimab. The clonotype originates from an adult with an advanced solid tumor such as melanoma, head and neck, liver or kidney cancer. The CDR3 region is CASSLWEGYSNQPQHF. Written as DNA, the CDR3 is TGTGCCAGTAGCTTATGGGAAGGATATAGCAATCAGCCCCAGCATTTT.